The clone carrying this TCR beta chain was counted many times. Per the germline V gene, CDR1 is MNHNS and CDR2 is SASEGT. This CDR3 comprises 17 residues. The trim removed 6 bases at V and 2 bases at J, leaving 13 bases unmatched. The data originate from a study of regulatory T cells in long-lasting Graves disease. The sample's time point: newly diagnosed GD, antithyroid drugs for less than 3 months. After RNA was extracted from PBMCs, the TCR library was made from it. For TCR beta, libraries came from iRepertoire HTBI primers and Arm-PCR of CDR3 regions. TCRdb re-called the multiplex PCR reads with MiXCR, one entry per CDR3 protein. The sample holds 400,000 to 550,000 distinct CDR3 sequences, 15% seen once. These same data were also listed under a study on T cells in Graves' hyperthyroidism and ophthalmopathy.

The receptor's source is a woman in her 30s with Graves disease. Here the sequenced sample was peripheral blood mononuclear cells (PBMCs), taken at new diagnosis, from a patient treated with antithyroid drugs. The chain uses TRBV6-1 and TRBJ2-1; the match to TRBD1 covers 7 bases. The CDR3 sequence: CASRASRQGGTYNEQFF. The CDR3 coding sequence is TGTGCCAGCAGGGCGAGCCGACAGGGTGGGACCTACAATGAGCAGTTCTTC.